This T cell receptor (beta chain) was sequenced for a study of regulatory T cells in long-lasting Graves disease. The CDR3 is 15 residues long. Trimming took 5 bases from V and 7 from J; bases not matched to a gene: 12. The germline V gene has CDR1 SGHKS and CDR2 YYEKEE (reference sequence). This clonotype was detected many times. CDR3-region Arm-PCR and iRepertoire HTBI primers produced the TCR beta libraries. A single record per CDR3 protein comes from TCRdb applying MiXCR to the multiplex PCR reads. The sample lists roughly 500,000 distinct CDR3 sequences, about 13% occurring once. The time point is: newly diagnosed GD, antithyroid drugs for less than 3 months. PBMC RNA served as the TCR library source. The sample was also linked to a second study, of T cells in Graves' hyperthyroidism and ophthalmopathy.

The chain joins TRBV5-5 to TRBJ2-1; TRBD2 aligns across 7 bases. The clonotype was recovered from a man aged 25 to 40 with Graves disease. This specimen consisted of peripheral blood mononuclear cells (PBMCs), obtained at new diagnosis, from a patient treated with antithyroid drugs. CDR3 sequence reads: CASRGGERDRNEQFF. The DNA of the CDR3 is TGTGCCAGCAGAGGTGGGGAGCGGGATAGAAATGAGCAGTTCTTC.